This TCR beta chain was retrieved from a study of blood T cell repertoires in COVID-19. Study summary: From T cells, B-cell-depleted T cells, or PBMCs came the material, which was cDNA or gDNA.

In the study's own analysis: For nucleated cells, counts were estimated from reference gene primer amplification. Clones were sequenced by immunoSEQ multiplex PCR, and TCRdb holds only the in-frame ones, with some missing. The V and J calls and the clone size are those of that table, but D and trimming were determined from the DNA. The sample lists 200,000 to 300,000 clones; about nine tenths were seen once. The CDR3 sequence is 16 residues long. J is TRBJ1-2 and V is TRBV21-1; the table's D gene call, TRBD1, was not cross checked with the DNA. TRBV21-1 is flagged as a pseudogene. This receptor was identified in a man aged 25-45 years with COVID-19, enrolled during active disease. Sample: peripheral blood. The CDR3 sequence is CASSKVRPGDGNGYTF. CDR3 nucleotide sequence: TGTGCCAGCAGCAAAGTCCGGCCAGGGGATGGTAATGGCTACACCTTC.